This TCR beta chain was identified during a study of monozygotic twins with inflammatory bowel disease. The CDR3 sequence is 14 residues long. Germline assignment: CDR1 LNHDA and CDR2 SQIVND (reference sequence). TCRdb reprocessed the 5' RACE reads and keeps a single row for each CDR3 protein, giving no DNA. The ten top clones account for roughly 2%, within a sample of about 330,000 distinct CDR3 sequences. This receptor was taken from a human donor with ulcerative colitis or Crohn's disease, or a healthy co-twin of an affected twin (not recorded which). The chain couples TRBV19 to TRBJ1-2; TCRdb names TRBD1, which stays unverified in the absence of DNA. Sequenced sample: blood. CDR3 in amino acids: CASSIKQDSYGYTF.